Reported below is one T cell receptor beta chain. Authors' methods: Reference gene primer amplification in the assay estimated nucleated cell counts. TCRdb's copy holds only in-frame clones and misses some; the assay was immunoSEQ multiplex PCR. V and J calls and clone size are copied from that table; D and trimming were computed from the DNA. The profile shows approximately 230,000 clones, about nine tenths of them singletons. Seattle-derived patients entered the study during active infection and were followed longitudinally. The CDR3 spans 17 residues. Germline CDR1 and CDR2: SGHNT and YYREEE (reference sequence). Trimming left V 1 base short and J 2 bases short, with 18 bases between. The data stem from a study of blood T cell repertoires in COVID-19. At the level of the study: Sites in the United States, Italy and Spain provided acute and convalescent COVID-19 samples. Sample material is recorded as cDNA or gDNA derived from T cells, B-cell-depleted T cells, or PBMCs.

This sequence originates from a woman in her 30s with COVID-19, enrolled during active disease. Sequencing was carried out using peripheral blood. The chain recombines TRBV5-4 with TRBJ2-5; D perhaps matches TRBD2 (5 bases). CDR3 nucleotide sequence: TGTGCCAGCAGCTTGATTGGTTACCGGGGTGGACAAGAGACCCAGTACTTC. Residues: CASSLIGYRGGQETQYF. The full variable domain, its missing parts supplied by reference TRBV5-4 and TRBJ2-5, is ETGVTQSPTHLIKTRGQQVTLRCSSQSGHNTVSWYQQALGQGPQFIFQYYREEENGRGNFPPRFSGLQFPNYSSELNVNALELDDSALYLCASSLIGYRGGQETQYFGPGTRLLVL.